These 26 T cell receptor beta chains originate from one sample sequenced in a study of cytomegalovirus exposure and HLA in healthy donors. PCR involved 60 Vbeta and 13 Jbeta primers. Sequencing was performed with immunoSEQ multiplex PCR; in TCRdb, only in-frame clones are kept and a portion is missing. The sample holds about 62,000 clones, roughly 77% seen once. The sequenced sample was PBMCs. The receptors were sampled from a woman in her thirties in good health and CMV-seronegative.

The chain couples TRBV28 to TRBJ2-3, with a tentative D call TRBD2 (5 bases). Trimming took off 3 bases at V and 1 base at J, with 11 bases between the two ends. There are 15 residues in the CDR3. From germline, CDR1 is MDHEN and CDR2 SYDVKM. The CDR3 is CASSFLSGRTDTQYF. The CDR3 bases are TGTGCCAGCAGTTTTCTCAGCGGCCGCACAGATACGCAGTATTTT.

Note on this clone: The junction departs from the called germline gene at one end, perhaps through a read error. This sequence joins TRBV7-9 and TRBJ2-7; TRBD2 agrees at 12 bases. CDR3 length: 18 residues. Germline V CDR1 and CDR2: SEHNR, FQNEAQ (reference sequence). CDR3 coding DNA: TGTTCCAGCAGCCCCAGGGGAACTAGCGGGAGGTTTTTCTACGAGCAGTACTTC. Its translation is CSSSPRGTSGRFFYEQYF.

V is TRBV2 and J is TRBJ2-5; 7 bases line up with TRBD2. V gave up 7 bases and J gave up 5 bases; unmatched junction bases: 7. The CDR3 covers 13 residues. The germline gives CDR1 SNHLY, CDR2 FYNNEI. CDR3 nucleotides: TGTGCCAGCAATGTGGTGCGGGGGGAGACCCAGTACTTC. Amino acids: CASNVVRGETQYF.

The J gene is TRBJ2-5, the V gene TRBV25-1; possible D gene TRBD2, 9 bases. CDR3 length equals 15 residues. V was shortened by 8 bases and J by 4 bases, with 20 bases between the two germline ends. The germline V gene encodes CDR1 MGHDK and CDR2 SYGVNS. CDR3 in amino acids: CASGGASGTGETQYF. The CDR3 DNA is TGTGCCAGCGGGGGGGCTAGCGGGACAGGAGAGACCCAGTACTTC.

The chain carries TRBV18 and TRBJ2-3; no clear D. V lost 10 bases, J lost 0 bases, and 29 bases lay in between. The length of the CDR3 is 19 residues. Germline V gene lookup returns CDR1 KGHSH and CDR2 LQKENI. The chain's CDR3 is CATVPVFTTSGTSTDTQYF. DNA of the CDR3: TGTGCCACCGTTCCCGTATTCACTACCTCTGGTACTAGCACAGATACGCAGTATTTT.

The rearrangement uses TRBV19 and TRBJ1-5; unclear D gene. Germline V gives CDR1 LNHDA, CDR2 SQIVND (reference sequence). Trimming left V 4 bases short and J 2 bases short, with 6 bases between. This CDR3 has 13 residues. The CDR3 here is CASSTQGNQPQHF. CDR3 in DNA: TGTGCCAGTAGTACTCAGGGCAATCAGCCCCAGCATTTT. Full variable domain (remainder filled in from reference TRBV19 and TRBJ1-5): DGGITQSPKYLFRKEGQNVTLSCEQNLNHDAMYWYRQDPGQGLRLIYYSQIVNDFQKGDIAEGYSVSREKKESFPLTVTSAQKNPTAFYLCASSTQGNQPQHFGDGTRLSIL.

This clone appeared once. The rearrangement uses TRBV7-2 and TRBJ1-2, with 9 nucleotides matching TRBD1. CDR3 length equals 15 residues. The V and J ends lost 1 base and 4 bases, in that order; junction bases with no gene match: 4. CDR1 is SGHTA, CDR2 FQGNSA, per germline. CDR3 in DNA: TGTGCCAGCAGCTTAGGGGGACAGGGACTCTATGGCTACACCTTC. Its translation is CASSLGGQGLYGYTF. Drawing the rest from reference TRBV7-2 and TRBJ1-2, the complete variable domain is GAGVSQSPSNKVTEKGKDVELRCDPISGHTALYWYRQSLGQGLEFLIYFQGNSAPDKSGLPSDRFSAERTGGSVSTLTIQRTQQEDSAVYLCASSLGGQGLYGYTFGSGTRLTVV.

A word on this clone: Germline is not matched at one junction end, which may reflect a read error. The chain's CDR3 is CSSSLLSDTQYF. The CDR3 nucleotides are TGTTCCAGCAGCTTACTGTCAGATACGCAGTATTTT. The chain has TRBV7-9 and TRBJ2-3; D not resolved. Germline V gene data show CDR1 as SEHNR and CDR2 as FQNEAQ (reference sequence). This CDR3 spans 12 amino acids.

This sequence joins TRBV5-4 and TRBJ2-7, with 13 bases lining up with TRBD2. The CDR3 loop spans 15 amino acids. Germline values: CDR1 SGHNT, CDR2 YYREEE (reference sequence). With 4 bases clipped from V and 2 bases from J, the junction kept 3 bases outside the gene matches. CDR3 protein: CASSAGLAGTYEQYV. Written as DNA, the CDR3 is TGTGCCAGCAGCGCGGGACTAGCGGGGACCTACGAGCAGTACGTC.

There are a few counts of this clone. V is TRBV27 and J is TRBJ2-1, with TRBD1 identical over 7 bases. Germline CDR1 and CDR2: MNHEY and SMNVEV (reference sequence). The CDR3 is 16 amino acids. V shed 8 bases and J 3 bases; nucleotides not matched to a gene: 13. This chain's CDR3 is CASSSKGDSLYNEQFF. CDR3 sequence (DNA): TGTGCCAGCTCGTCGAAGGGGGACAGCCTCTACAATGAGCAGTTCTTC.

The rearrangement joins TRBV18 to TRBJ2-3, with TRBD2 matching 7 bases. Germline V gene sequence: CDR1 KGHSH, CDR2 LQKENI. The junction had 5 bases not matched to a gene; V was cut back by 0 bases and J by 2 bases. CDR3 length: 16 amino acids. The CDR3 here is CASSPPGGSYTDTQYF. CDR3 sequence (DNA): TGTGCCAGCTCACCACCGGGGGGGTCCTACACAGATACGCAGTATTTT.

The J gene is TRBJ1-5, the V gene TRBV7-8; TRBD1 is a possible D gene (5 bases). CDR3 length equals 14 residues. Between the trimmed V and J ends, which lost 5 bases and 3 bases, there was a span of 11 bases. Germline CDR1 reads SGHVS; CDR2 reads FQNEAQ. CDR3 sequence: CASSTQGVNQPQHF. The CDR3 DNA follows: TGTGCCAGCAGCACCCAGGGCGTCAATCAGCCCCAGCATTTT.

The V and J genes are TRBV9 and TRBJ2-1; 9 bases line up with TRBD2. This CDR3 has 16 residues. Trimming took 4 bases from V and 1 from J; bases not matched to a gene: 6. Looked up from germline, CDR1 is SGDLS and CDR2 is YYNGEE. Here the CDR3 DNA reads TGTGCCAGCAGCCCCCGAGCGGGAGGATCCTACAATGAGCAGTTCTTC. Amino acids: CASSPRAGGSYNEQFF. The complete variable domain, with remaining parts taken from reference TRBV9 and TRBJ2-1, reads DSGVTQTPKHLITATGQRVTLRCSPRSGDLSVYWYQQSLDQGLQFLIQYYNGEERAKGNILERFSAQQFPDLHSELNLSSLELGDSALYFCASSPRAGGSYNEQFFGPGTRLTVL.

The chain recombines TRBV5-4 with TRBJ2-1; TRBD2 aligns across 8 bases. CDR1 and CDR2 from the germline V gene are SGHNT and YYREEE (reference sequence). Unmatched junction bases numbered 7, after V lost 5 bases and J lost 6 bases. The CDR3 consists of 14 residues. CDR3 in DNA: TGTGCCAGCAGTCCCGGGGGGGGGACCAATGAGCAGTTCTTC. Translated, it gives CASSPGGGTNEQFF.

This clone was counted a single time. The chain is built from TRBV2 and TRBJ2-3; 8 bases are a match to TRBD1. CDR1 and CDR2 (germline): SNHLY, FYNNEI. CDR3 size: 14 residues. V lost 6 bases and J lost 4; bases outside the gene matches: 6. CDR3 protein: CASSAGQGPDTQYF. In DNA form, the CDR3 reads TGTGCCAGCAGCGCTGGACAGGGACCAGATACGCAGTATTTT.

DNA of the CDR3: TGTGCCAGCAGCCCGCAGGGGATTTCCACAGATACGCAGTATTTT. Encoded protein: CASSPQGISTDTQYF. The gene calls are TRBV14 and TRBJ2-3, with D possibly matching TRBD1 (6 bases). V was clipped by 4 bases and J by 2 bases, with 13 bases between them. The CDR3 length is 15 residues. Germline assignment: CDR1 SGHDN and CDR2 FVKESK.

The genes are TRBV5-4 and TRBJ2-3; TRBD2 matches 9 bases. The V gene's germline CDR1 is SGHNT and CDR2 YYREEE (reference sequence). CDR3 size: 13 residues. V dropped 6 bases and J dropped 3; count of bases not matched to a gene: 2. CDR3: CASKAGGTDTQYF. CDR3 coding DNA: TGTGCCAGCAAGGCGGGGGGGACAGATACGCAGTATTTT.

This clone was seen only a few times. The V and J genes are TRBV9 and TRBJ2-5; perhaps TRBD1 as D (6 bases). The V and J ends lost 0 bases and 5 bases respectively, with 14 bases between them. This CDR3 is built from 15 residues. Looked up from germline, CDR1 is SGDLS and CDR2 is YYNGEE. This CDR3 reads CASSVAQGQVETQYF. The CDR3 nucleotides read TGTGCCAGCAGCGTAGCTCAGGGGCAAGTGGAGACCCAGTACTTC.

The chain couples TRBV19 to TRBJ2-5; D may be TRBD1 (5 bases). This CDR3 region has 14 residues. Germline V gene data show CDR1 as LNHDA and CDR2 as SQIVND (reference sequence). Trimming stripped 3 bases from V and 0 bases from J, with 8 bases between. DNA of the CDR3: TGTGCCAGTAGTATTGGACAACACCAAGAGACCCAGTACTTC. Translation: CASSIGQHQETQYF.

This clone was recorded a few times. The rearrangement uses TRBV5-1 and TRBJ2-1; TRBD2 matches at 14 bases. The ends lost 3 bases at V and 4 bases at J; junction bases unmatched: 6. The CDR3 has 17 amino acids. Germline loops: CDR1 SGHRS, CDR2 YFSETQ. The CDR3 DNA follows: TGCGCCAGCAGCTATGGACTAGCGGGAGGCCAGTACAATGAGCAGTTCTTC. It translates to CASSYGLAGGQYNEQFF.

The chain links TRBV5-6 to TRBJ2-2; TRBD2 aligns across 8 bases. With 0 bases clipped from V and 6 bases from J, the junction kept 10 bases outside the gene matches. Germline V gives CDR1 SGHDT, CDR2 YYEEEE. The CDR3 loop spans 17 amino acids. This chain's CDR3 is CASSLGRTGRAAGELFF. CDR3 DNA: TGTGCCAGCAGCTTGGGGCGCACCGGGAGGGCCGCCGGGGAGCTGTTTTTT.

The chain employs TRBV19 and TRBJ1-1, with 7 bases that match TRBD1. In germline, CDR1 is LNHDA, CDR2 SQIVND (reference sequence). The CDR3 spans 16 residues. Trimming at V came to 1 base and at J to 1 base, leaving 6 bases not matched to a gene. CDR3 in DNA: TGTGCCAGTAGTATAGGACAGGGAAGGAGGAACACTGAAGCTTTCTTT. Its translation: CASSIGQGRRNTEAFF.

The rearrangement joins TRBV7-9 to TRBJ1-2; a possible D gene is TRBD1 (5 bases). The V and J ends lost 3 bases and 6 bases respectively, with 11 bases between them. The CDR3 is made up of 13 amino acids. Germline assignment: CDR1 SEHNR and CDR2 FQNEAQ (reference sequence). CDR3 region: CASSLGGAHGYTF. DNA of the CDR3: TGTGCCAGCAGCTTGGGTGGGGCCCATGGCTACACCTTC.

CDR3 region: CASSSPLAGLQETQYF. CDR3 sequence (DNA): TGTGCCAGTAGTTCCCCACTAGCGGGTCTCCAAGAGACCCAGTACTTC. The chain couples TRBV19 to TRBJ2-5, with 9 bases lining up with TRBD2. After removal of 5 bases from V and 1 base from J, the junction contained 8 bases not matched to a gene. Germline V CDR1 and CDR2: LNHDA, SQIVND (reference sequence). The CDR3 spans 16 residues. The full variable domain, with the rest looked up from reference TRBV19 and TRBJ2-5, is DGGITQSPKYLFRKEGQNVTLSCEQNLNHDAMYWYRQDPGQGLRLIYYSQIVNDFQKGDIAEGYSVSREKKESFPLTVTSAQKNPTAFYLCASSSPLAGLQETQYFGPGTRLLVL.

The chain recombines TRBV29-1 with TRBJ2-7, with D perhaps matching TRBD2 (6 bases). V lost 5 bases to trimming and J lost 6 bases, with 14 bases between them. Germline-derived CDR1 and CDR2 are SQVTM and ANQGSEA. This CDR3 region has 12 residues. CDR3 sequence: CSVRGGMGEQYF. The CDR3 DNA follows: TGCAGCGTTCGGGGAGGAATGGGCGAGCAGTACTTC.

CDR3 nucleotide sequence: TGTGCCAGCTCACCAGGACAGGGCGAAGAGACCCAGTACTTC. Translating it yields CASSPGQGEETQYF. The chain employs TRBV18 and TRBJ2-5, with TRBD1 matching over 8 bases. V gave up 2 bases and J gave up 3 bases; unmatched junction bases: 2. CDR3 size: 14 residues. The germline V gene has CDR1 KGHSH and CDR2 LQKENI. The full variable domain, its missing parts supplied by reference TRBV18 and TRBJ2-5, is NAGVMQNPRHLVRRRGQEARLRCSPMKGHSHVYWYRQLPEEGLKFMVYLQKENIIDESGMPKERFSAEFPKEGPSILRIQQVVRGDSAAYFCASSPGQGEETQYFGPGTRLLVL.